This T cell receptor beta chain was profiled in a study of shared clonotypes between healthy human individuals. Sequencing used immunoSEQ multiplex PCR; TCRdb keeps in-frame clones, though not all of them. There are roughly 2 million clones in the sample; approximately 94% occur only once, and about 1.1% lies in the top ten. Comments on this clone: What it binds is unknown.

CDR3 length: 12 residues. CDR1 and CDR2 (germline): MNHEY, SVGAGI. The V end lost 6 bases, the J end lost 8 bases, and 11 bases lay between the germline ends. Positive CCR7 selection of CD45RO-negative cells yielded the naive CD8 cells, and terminally differentiated effector memory CD45RA+ cells were excluded. Points from the study as a whole: Larger estimated richness was generally seen in naive subsets than in memory subsets.

What was sequenced was naive CD8+ T cells sorted from blood. The sequence came from a man younger than 30 in good health. The chain employs TRBV6-5 and TRBJ2-1, with no clear D. The CDR3 here is CASSVAGYEQFF. The DNA for the CDR3 is TGTGCCAGCAGCGTAGCTGGTTATGAGCAGTTCTTC.